Presented here are 18 T cell receptor beta chains from one specimen sequenced in a study of T-cell memory formation after mild COVID-19. From the 5' RACE reads, TCRdb called clonotypes with MiXCR, one entry per CDR3 protein. In the table there are 150,000 to 200,000 distinct CDR3 sequences, around a fifth of which are singletons. The sequenced sample was PBMCs or a T cell subset sorted from them (not recorded which). The source of these receptors is an adult woman who had mild COVID-19 (a few samples of this study predate the infection). Cell type and time point are not known.

This clonotype was observed a few times. This chain joins TRBV21-1 and TRBJ1-2; whether TRBD1, the table's D call, matches the DNA was not checked. TRBV21-1 is a pseudogene segment. The CDR3 totals 15 residues. The CDR3 sequence: CASSRRDRYSEGYTF. The CDR3 DNA sequence: TGTGCCAGCAGCCGCCGGGACCGTTACAGCGAGGGCTACACCTTC.

The chain employs TRBV6-5 and TRBJ2-5, with a weak D call TRBD2 (7 bases). V gave up 2 bases and J gave up 1 base, with 11 bases separating them. Germline V gene sequence: CDR1 MNHEY, CDR2 SVGAGI. The CDR3 length is 15 residues. The CDR3 bases are TGTGCCAGCAGTTACGAGGGGGGGACCCAAGAGACCCAGTACTTC. Residues: CASSYEGGTQETQYF.

This chain connects TRBV27 to TRBJ1-2, with D possibly TRBD1 on 6 matching bases. V lost 4 bases and J lost 2, with 8 bases in between. CDR1 MNHEY and CDR2 SMNVEV come from the germline V gene (reference sequence). CDR3 length: 13 residues. CDR3 DNA sequence: TGTGCCAGCAGTTGGGGGCCCAACTATGGCTACACCTTC. Amino acid sequence: CASSWGPNYGYTF.

This chain uses TRBV4-3 with TRBJ2-5; D tentatively reads TRBD1 or TRBD2 (5 bases each). Germline values: CDR1 LGHNA, CDR2 YSLEER. Between the trimmed V and J ends, which lost 4 bases and 5 bases, there was a span of 11 bases. This CDR3 has 13 amino acids. The CDR3 coding sequence is TGCGCCAGCAGCCTGGGGGATCGGGAGACCCAGTACTTC. It codes for CASSLGDRETQYF.

This chain connects TRBV20-1 to TRBJ2-7; TRBD2 aligns across 9 bases. This CDR3 region has 12 residues. CDR1 and CDR2 from the germline V gene are DFQATT and SNEGSKA (reference sequence). CDR3 DNA: TGCAGCGCAAGGCGGGGGGGCTTCGAGCAGTACTTC. Its protein product is CSARRGGFEQYF.

The chain joins TRBV5-1 to TRBJ2-1, with D possibly TRBD2 on 5 matching bases. CDR3 length: 13 amino acids. Germline CDR1 is SGHRS and CDR2 is YFSETQ. V was trimmed by 3 bases and J by 5 bases, leaving 9 bases between them. The CDR3 nucleotides read TGCGCCAGCAGCTGGGCAGCGGACAATGAGCAGTTCTTC. Its translation: CASSWAADNEQFF.

This clonotype was seen repeatedly, ten times or more. The chain recombines TRBV2 with TRBJ1-2, with 9 bases aligning to TRBD1. CDR3 length: 12 residues. The V and J ends lost 6 bases and 5 bases, in that order; junction bases with no gene match: 1. Germline CDR1 reads SNHLY; CDR2 reads FYNNEI. In DNA form, the CDR3 reads TGTGCCAGCAGGGGACAGGGTTATGGCTACACCTTC. Its protein product is CASRGQGYGYTF.

The V call is TRBV5-1, the J call TRBJ2-1, with 7 bases lining up with TRBD1. The CDR3 length is 12 residues. J gave up 10 bases and V 3 bases, and 4 bases lay outside the gene matches. Germline V CDR1 and CDR2: SGHRS, YFSETQ. In DNA, the CDR3 is TGCGCCAGCAGCTGGGGGACAGTCGAGCAGTTCTTC. Translating it yields CASSWGTVEQFF.

This clonotype was recorded a few times. The genes are TRBV29-1 and TRBJ1-1; 7 bases are shared with TRBD1. Trimming cost V 6 bases and J 3 bases; bases outside gene matches: 10. CDR1 is SQVTM, CDR2 ANQGSEA, per germline. The CDR3 spans 14 residues. For the CDR3, the DNA is TGCAGCGTCAGAGGACAGGTCGGGTACACTGAAGCTTTCTTT. Protein product: CSVRGQVGYTEAFF.

This clonotype was detected only a few times. CDR3 DNA sequence: TGCGCCAGCAATCGGTTTCAGCGTGAAGACAATGAGCAGTTCTTC. Translating gives CASNRFQREDNEQFF. The chain has TRBV5-1 and TRBJ2-1; no reliable D call. In germline, CDR1 is SGHRS, CDR2 YFSETQ. The CDR3 has 15 residues. V lost 6 bases and J lost 5, with 18 bases in between.

The chain has TRBV7-9 and TRBJ1-2, with D unresolved. The CDR3 has 13 amino acids. Trimming took off 5 bases at V and 6 bases at J, with 13 bases between the two ends. The germline gives CDR1 SEHNR, CDR2 FQNEAQ (reference sequence). CDR3 amino acids: CASSQVGKNGYTF. Written as DNA, the CDR3 is TGTGCCAGCAGCCAGGTGGGGAAGAATGGCTACACCTTC.

This clonotype occurred a few times. The V gene is TRBV3-1, the J gene TRBJ2-7, with 9 bases lining up with TRBD2. The CDR3 contains 17 residues. J lost 2 bases, V lost 1 base, and 9 bases had no gene match. Germline CDR1 and CDR2: LGHDT and YNNKEL (reference sequence). In DNA form, the CDR3 reads TGTGCCAGCAGCCAAGTTTCTAGCGGGACATCCACCTACGAGCAGTACTTC. Protein sequence: CASSQVSSGTSTYEQYF.

V and J are TRBV12-3 or TRBV12-4 and TRBJ2-7; 11 positions agree with TRBD2. The CDR3 runs to 15 residues. Trimming removed 1 base from V and 2 bases from J; junction bases left unmatched: 1. CDR3 nucleotide sequence: TGTGCCAGCAGTTTAGAACTAGCGGGAGCCTACGAGCAGTACTTC. It codes for CASSLELAGAYEQYF.

The chain has TRBV4-2 and TRBJ2-3; TRBD2 is a possible D gene (6 bases). This CDR3 region has 16 residues. Trimming left V 0 bases short and J 2 bases short, with 12 bases between. Germline V CDR1 and CDR2: LGHNA, YNFKEQ. The DNA for the CDR3 is TGTGCCAGCAGCCAAGATTTGGGGACTGCCACAGATACGCAGTATTTT. Translating it yields CASSQDLGTATDTQYF.

This clonotype showed up just a few times. CDR3 sequence reads: CASSGFGLGDTQYF. The CDR3 coding sequence is TGTGCCAGCAGTGGATTTGGATTAGGAGATACGCAGTATTTT. The V gene is TRBV25-1, the J gene TRBJ2-3, with D unresolved. V was cut by 4 bases and J by 5 bases, with 13 bases left in between. This CDR3 spans 14 amino acids. Germline CDR1 and CDR2: MGHDK and SYGVNS. The full variable domain, its missing parts supplied by reference TRBV25-1 and TRBJ2-3, is EADIYQTPRYLVIGTGKKITLECSQTMGHDKMYWYQQDPGMELHLIHYSYGVNSTEKGDLSSESTVSRIRTEHFPLTLESARPSHTSQYLCASSGFGLGDTQYFGPGTRLTVL.

The rearrangement uses TRBV9 and TRBJ2-7, with a tentative D call TRBD1 (5 bases). V was cut by 0 bases and J by 5 bases, with 12 bases left in between. The CDR3 sequence is 14 residues long. CDR1 is SGDLS and CDR2 is YYNGEE in the germline V gene. The CDR3 DNA reads TGTGCCAGCAGCGTAGCGGGCAGGGTAGACGAGCAGTACTTC. As protein: CASSVAGRVDEQYF.

This clonotype has a handful of counts. V and J are TRBV6-9 and TRBJ2-6, with TRBD1 identical over 7 bases. The CDR3 spans 16 residues. Germline assignment: CDR1 MNHGY and CDR2 SVAAGI. V was clipped by 3 bases and J by 4 bases; unmatched bases: 6. DNA of the CDR3: TGTGCCAGCAGTTACCCGACAGGGACCGGGGCCAACGTCCTGACTTTC. Translated, it gives CASSYPTGTGANVLTF.

This clonotype was seen a few times. This chain uses TRBV27 with TRBJ2-1; D perhaps matches TRBD2 (6 bases). The CDR3 spans 14 residues. V shed 2 bases and J shed 7 bases, with 12 bases lying between them. Germline V gene sequence: CDR1 MNHEY, CDR2 SMNVEV (reference sequence). CDR3 region: CASSLAGMGNEQFF. The CDR3 bases are TGTGCCAGCAGTTTAGCGGGAATGGGAAATGAGCAGTTCTTC.